Below are 2 T cell receptor beta chains sequenced from a single sample in a study of CD8+ T cells in alopecia areata. cDNA reverse transcribed from extracted RNA served as the sequencing template. Clones were read by immunoSEQ multiplex PCR, and TCRdb kept only the in-frame ones, dropping some. Of about 210,000 clones in the sample, 55% to 70% were seen once. Treatment reported: oral pan-JAK inhibitor, 5-10 mg twice daily. The specimen comprised CD4+ T cells sorted from blood, sampled at week 4, from a patient treated with tofacitinib. The receptors here all came from a human donor with alopecia areata.

The J gene is TRBJ2-4, the V gene TRBV25-1; D may be TRBD2 (6 bases). The germline V gene encodes CDR1 MGHDK and CDR2 SYGVNS. The CDR3 is 15 residues long. Trimming took 1 base from V and 6 from J, leaving 13 bases between them. CDR3 DNA: TGTGCCAGCAGTGAATTGGAGGGGACCGGAAACATTCAGTACTTC. It yields the protein CASSELEGTGNIQYF.

This chain links TRBV23-1 with TRBJ2-7; D is unclear. TRBV23-1 is placed among ORFs of uncertain function. CDR3 size: 12 residues. V lost 2 bases to trimming and J lost 7 bases, with 9 bases between them. The CDR3 sequence is CASSQKTREQYF. DNA for the CDR3: TGCGCCAGCAGTCAAAAGACTCGGGAGCAGTACTTC.